These 12 T cell receptor beta chains share one sample of origin, sequenced in a study of glioma-infiltrating T cells after dendritic cell vaccination. Assay used: immunoSEQ multiplex PCR; TCRdb lists only in-frame clones, some missing. The repertoire holds fewer than 25,000 clones, with more than 65% as singletons. Source: blood, taken before dendritic cell vaccination. The source of these receptors is a human donor with glioblastoma.

The chain carries TRBV5-6 and TRBJ2-1; TRBD2 matches at 12 bases. CDR1 is SGHDT, CDR2 YYEEEE, per germline. Germline trimming cut 4 bases from V and 3 bases from J; bases unmatched to any gene: 8. The CDR3 is made up of 17 amino acids. CDR3 protein: CASSDRTSGTLYNEQFF. CDR3 nucleotides: TGTGCCAGCAGCGACAGGACTAGCGGGACCCTCTACAATGAGCAGTTCTTC.

The V and J genes are TRBV28 and TRBJ1-1; no firm D call. CDR3 length: 12 amino acids. Germline CDR1 is MDHEN and CDR2 is SYDVKM. V was pared by 5 bases and J by 4 bases, with 8 bases between. The CDR3 bases are TGTGCCAGCAGTCCCCTGAGCACTGAAGCTTTCTTT. It translates to CASSPLSTEAFF.

The genes are TRBV27 and TRBJ1-2, with a possible D match to TRBD1 (5 bases). CDR3 size: 15 residues. The germline V gene encodes CDR1 MNHEY and CDR2 SMNVEV (reference sequence). The V end was cut by 0 bases, the J end by 6 bases, with 14 bases between. The CDR3 DNA follows: TGTGCCAGCAGTTTATCGTCGGCAGGGTTTGATGGCTACACCTTC. It translates to CASSLSSAGFDGYTF.

The V and J genes are TRBV5-6 and TRBJ1-2, with TRBD1 as a possible D gene (6 bases). V was clipped by 4 bases and J by 3 bases, with 10 bases between them. The germline CDR1 and CDR2 sequences are SGHDT and YYEEEE. There are 13 residues in the CDR3. The CDR3 DNA reads as TGTGCCAGCAGCAAGGACAGAGACTATGGCTACACCTTC. It encodes CASSKDRDYGYTF.

The CDR3 sequence is CASSDGGQGIPEQYF. The CDR3 DNA follows: TGTGCCAGTAGTGACGGGGGACAGGGGATCCCCGAGCAGTACTTC. The genes are TRBV19 and TRBJ2-7; 10 bases align to TRBD1. The CDR3 loop spans 15 amino acids. The V gene end was trimmed by 5 bases and the J gene end by 6 bases; junction bases not matched to a gene: 10. Germline CDR1 and CDR2: LNHDA and SQIVND (reference sequence).

There are a few counts of this clone. This chain connects TRBV21-1 to TRBJ2-7; the D call of TRBD2 is as the table states it, not checked on the DNA. TRBV21-1 is a listed pseudogene. CDR3 size: 15 residues. CDR3 sequence: CASSEYAGPSYEQYF. The CDR3 nucleotides read TGCGCCAGCAGTGAGTACGCGGGACCCTCCTACGAGCAGTACTTC.

The V and J genes are TRBV7-2 and TRBJ2-3; tentative D call: TRBD2 (5 bases). Trimming left V 4 bases short and J 0 bases short, with 17 bases between. The CDR3 runs 17 residues. Germline assignment: CDR1 SGHTA and CDR2 FQGNSA. CDR3 DNA sequence: TGTGCCAGCAGCTCCTACCTAGCTAGAATTAGCACAGATACGCAGTATTTT. Its translation is CASSSYLARISTDTQYF.

This chain connects TRBV27 to TRBJ2-3; 7 nucleotides agree with TRBD2. The length of the CDR3 is 14 residues. Germline V CDR1 and CDR2: MNHEY, SMNVEV (reference sequence). The ends lost 2 bases at V and 5 bases at J; junction bases unmatched: 4. CDR3 sequence (DNA): TGTGCCAGCAGTTTAGGTGGGGGGGGAGATACGCAGTATTTT. Translating it yields CASSLGGGGDTQYF.

The rearrangement uses TRBV5-1 and TRBJ2-2; 16 positions agree with TRBD2. Trimming removed 5 bases from V and 4 bases from J; junction bases left unmatched: 11. In germline, CDR1 is SGHRS, CDR2 YFSETQ. This CDR3 has 19 residues. The CDR3: CASSSIPGLAGGPTGELFF. DNA of the CDR3: TGCGCCAGCAGTTCGATTCCGGGACTAGCGGGAGGGCCCACCGGGGAGCTGTTTTTT. The variable domain in full, completed from reference TRBV5-1 and TRBJ2-2, reads KAGVTQTPRYLIKTRGQQVTLSCSPISGHRSVSWYQQTPGQGLQFLFEYFSETQRNKGNFPGRFSGRQFSNSRSEMNVSTLELGDSALYLCASSSIPGLAGGPTGELFFGEGSRLTVL.

V and J are TRBV10-2 and TRBJ2-3; 10 bases agree with TRBD2. The V segment lost 3 bases and the J segment 2 bases; nucleotides outside the gene matches: 8. Germline CDR1 and CDR2: WSHSY and SAAADI. The CDR3 is made up of 17 amino acids. The CDR3 sequence: CASSDDQLAGTTDTQYF. CDR3 in DNA: TGCGCCAGCAGTGACGACCAACTAGCGGGAACCACAGATACGCAGTATTTT.

The V gene is TRBV18, the J gene TRBJ1-2; no clear D gene. The CDR3 covers 15 residues. V was shortened by 3 bases and J by 0 bases, with 11 bases between the two germline ends. Per the germline V gene, CDR1 is KGHSH and CDR2 is LQKENI. The CDR3 region is CASSPEGSSNYGYTF. Written as DNA, the CDR3 is TGTGCCAGCTCACCGGAGGGCTCCTCTAACTATGGCTACACCTTC. The full variable domain, its missing parts supplied by reference TRBV18 and TRBJ1-2, is NAGVMQNPRHLVRRRGQEARLRCSPMKGHSHVYWYRQLPEEGLKFMVYLQKENIIDESGMPKERFSAEFPKEGPSILRIQQVVRGDSAAYFCASSPEGSSNYGYTFGSGTRLTVV.

The chain couples TRBV28 to TRBJ2-4, with 7 bases aligning to TRBD1. This CDR3 region has 15 residues. The junction had 2 bases not matched to a gene; V was cut back by 2 bases and J by 1 base. Germline loops: CDR1 MDHEN, CDR2 SYDVKM. This CDR3 reads CASSLQGVAKNIQYF. The CDR3 nucleotides read TGTGCCAGCAGTTTACAGGGGGTGGCCAAAAACATTCAGTACTTC.